This TCR beta chain was sequenced for a study of CD8 T cells in ankylosing spondylitis. This clonotype was found many times. Its specificity is not known. Findings of the study overall: Reportedly, matched ankylosing spondylitis synovial fluid was significantly enriched for disease-linked clones. The authors found the disease-linked clones to be CD8+ and relatively rare in peripheral blood. There was a TCR beta motif, made of several highly homologous variants, that appeared characteristic of ankylosing spondylitis blood.

Trimming cost V 1 base and J 6 bases; bases outside gene matches: 11. Germline V CDR1 and CDR2: LGHNA, YNFKEQ. The CDR3 extends over 18 amino acids. Quantitative 5'-RACE was performed with molecular barcodes, and it yielded the TCR beta libraries. TCRdb fed the 5' RACE reads into MiXCR, producing one record per CDR3 protein. Of about 540,000 distinct CDR3 sequences in the sample, roughly 13% were seen once. This receptor was taken from a male donor with ankylosing spondylitis. The chain employs TRBV4-2 and TRBJ2-3, with TRBD2 matching over 12 bases. What was sequenced was blood, either unsorted or a sorted T cell fraction (not recorded which). The CDR3 region has the DNA TGTGCCAGCAGCCAAGTCCCCTCGACTAGCGGGAGATGGGATACGCAGTATTTT. It codes for CASSQVPSTSGRWDTQYF.